This TCR beta chain was captured in a study of a mutant IDH1 vaccine in newly diagnosed glioma. About the research overall: Eight vaccinations were given in weeks 1, 3, 5, 7, 11, 15, 19 and 23. Either 4-6 weeks after radiotherapy alone or alongside temozolomide, vaccination was begun. Broader study findings: Pseudoprogression seemed unlinked to shifts in top peripheral T cell clonotypes.

Described time point: week 11, during vaccination. The content of each vaccine dose was 300 ug of mutant IDH1 20-mer peptide, and topical imiquimod accompanied it. As to this clone: No antigen is known for it.

The germline V gene has CDR1 SGHRS and CDR2 YFSETQ. V shed 0 bases and J 4 bases; nucleotides not matched to a gene: 1. The CDR3 extends over 14 amino acids. The assay was immunoSEQ multiplex PCR, and TCRdb's table has in-frame clones only and misses some. Found here are about 23,000 clones, roughly 78% of them singletons; the top ten hold 8% to 8.5%. Sequencing was performed on PBMCs, taken from a glioma patient whose treatment included an IDH1 peptide vaccine. The origin of this receptor is a man aged 35 to 55 with glioma. The rearrangement links TRBV5-1 to TRBJ2-3; 8 bases are shared with TRBD2. The CDR3 DNA is TGCGCCAGCAGCTTGGAACTAGCGGCAGATACGCAGTATTTT. The encoded protein is CASSLELAADTQYF.